This T cell receptor beta chain was found in a study of tumor-infiltrating lymphocytes in primary liver carcinoma. Study-wide context: Tumor stage was T1-T3 N0M0, and tumor size was roughly 4.2 to 11 cm across. Findings and caveats of the study: It was tumor-adjacent and tumor-blood pairs that overlapped less than tumor region pairs did. Tumor specimens were characterized by a significantly higher top-250-clone fraction than blood (p = 0.039).

To note about this clonotype: Its target is unknown. Since the CDR3 does not end with the conserved phenylalanine or tryptophan, this likely comes from a read error.

The CDR3 spans 12 residues. V was shortened by 8 bases and J by 4 bases, with 8 bases between the two germline ends. The authors made TCR beta cDNA from around 500 ng total RNA with a constant-region primer. Libraries of TCR beta came from three nested multiplex PCR rounds with slightly modified ARM-PCR. The first two PCR rounds used TRBV1-TRBV30 forward primers with a C-beta reverse primer, about 10 cycles each. TCRdb used MiXCR to reprocess the multiplex PCR reads, holding one entry per CDR3 protein. The sample contains over 100,000 distinct CDR3 sequences, around 70% of which appear only once. Scientists recovered RNA and DNA together from approximately 20-30 mg of unsorted bulk tissue. Primary liver carcinoma, confirmed by histopathology, was surgically resected.

This sequence originates from a woman aged 55-70 years with primary liver carcinoma and hepatitis B virus infection. This chain uses TRBV12-3 or TRBV12-4 with TRBJ2-2, with unresolved D. The sample consisted of tumor-adjacent normal liver tissue. The CDR3 DNA is TGTGCCAGCTTTACCGGCACCGGGGAGCTGTTTCTT. Its translation: CASFTGTGELFL.